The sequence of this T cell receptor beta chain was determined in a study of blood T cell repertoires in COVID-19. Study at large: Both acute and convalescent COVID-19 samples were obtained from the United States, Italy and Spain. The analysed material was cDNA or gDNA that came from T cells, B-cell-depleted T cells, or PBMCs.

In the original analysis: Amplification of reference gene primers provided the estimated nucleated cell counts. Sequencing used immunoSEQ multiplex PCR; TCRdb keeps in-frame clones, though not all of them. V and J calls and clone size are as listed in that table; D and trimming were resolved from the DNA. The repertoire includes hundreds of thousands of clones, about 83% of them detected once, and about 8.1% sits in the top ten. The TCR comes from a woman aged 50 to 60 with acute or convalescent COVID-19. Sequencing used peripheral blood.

CDR3 DNA: TGTGCCAGCAGTGACTCTAGGGGAGAGACCCAGTACTTC. Amino acids: CASSDSRGETQYF. The chain carries TRBV6-4 and TRBJ2-5; D is possibly TRBD1 (5 bases). There are 13 residues in the CDR3. Germline-derived CDR1 and CDR2 are MRHNA and SNTAGT. V lost 0 bases and J 4 bases, leaving 6 bases between the germline ends.